Listed below are T cell receptor beta chains from one sample, sequenced in a study of T cells in Graves' hyperthyroidism and ophthalmopathy. TCRdb called the multiplex PCR reads again in MiXCR, with one record for every CDR3 protein. This table has some 560,000 distinct CDR3 sequences, 14% appearing once. Sequences were obtained from blood. The receptors here all came from a woman between 40 and 50 years old with Graves' hyperthyroidism. CDR3s include the opening cysteine and the closing phenylalanine or tryptophan. D genes are given only for firm matches. Clone size is given for some rows only: seen once, a few or many times, or a class if the clone is expanded.

length	size	D	J	V	DNA	CDR3
14	.	.	TRBJ1-2	TRBV19	TGTGCCAGCCACCGACCCGGTGGGGGCTATGGCTACACCTTC	CASHRPGGGYGYTF
12	many	.	TRBJ1-3	TRBV2	TGTGCCAGCGGAACGGGCGGAAACACCATATATTTT	CASGTGGNTIYF
16	few	TRBD2	TRBJ2-1	TRBV20-1	TGCAGTGCTAGGTTGGGACTAGCGGGAGAGGGCAATGAGCAGTTCTTC	CSARLGLAGEGNEQFF
12	many	.	TRBJ1-1	TRBV30	TGTGCCGGGTCCCGGGGGAACACTGAAGCTTTCTTT	CAGSRGNTEAFF
12	many	.	TRBJ2-1	TRBV20-1	TGCAGTGCTTACAGGACCGGCAATGAGCAGTTCTTC	CSAYRTGNEQFF
15	many	TRBD1	TRBJ1-2	TRBV3-1	TGTGCCAGCAGCCCGACCTGGACAGGGGGCGAGGGCTACACCTTC	CASSPTWTGGEGYTF
16	.	.	TRBJ1-2	TRBV6-2/TRBV6-3	TGTGCCAGCAGTTTCCGAGGAACAGGGCGGCTCTATGGCTACACCTTC	CASSFRGTGRLYGYTF
14	few	.	TRBJ2-1	TRBV29-1	TGCAGCGGGGGGGACTCGCTACACTACAATGAGCAGTTCTTC	CSGGDSLHYNEQFF
16	.	TRBD2	TRBJ2-3	TRBV12-3/TRBV12-4	TGTGCCAGCAGCCCGACTAGCGGGAGTCTTGTGGATACGCAGTATTTT	CASSPTSGSLVDTQYF
13	many	.	TRBJ1-4	TRBV12-3/TRBV12-4	TGTGCCAGCAGTTTGGGGGAGGGCGGAAAACTGTTTTTT	CASSLGEGGKLFF
14	many	.	TRBJ2-1	TRBV2	TGTGCCAGCAGTGGTGAGAGAGTCCCCAATGAGCAGTTCTTC	CASSGERVPNEQFF
16	.	TRBD1	TRBJ2-7	TRBV15	TGTGCCACCAGCAGAGATTCAGGGACAGTGGCCTACGAGCAGTACTTC	CATSRDSGTVAYEQYF
16	few	TRBD2	TRBJ2-1	TRBV2	TGTGCCAGCAGTGAAAATCCCCTAGCGGGTGGGGATGAGCAGTTCTTC	CASSENPLAGGDEQFF
13	.	TRBD1	TRBJ2-7	TRBV19	TGTGCCAGTAAAGGACAGGACTCCTACGAGCAGTACTTC	CASKGQDSYEQYF
17	.	TRBD2	TRBJ2-7	TRBV3-1	TGTGCCAGCAGCCAGGCGACTAGCGGGAGCCTCCTTGACGAGCAGTACTTC	CASSQATSGSLLDEQYF
16	many	TRBD1	TRBJ2-1	TRBV6-1	TGTGCCAGCAGTACCCGCGGGACAGGGCTTGACAATGAGCAGTTCTTC	CASSTRGTGLDNEQFF
14	many	.	TRBJ2-7	TRBV28	TGTGCCAGCAGAAACGGTAGGGGTAGATACGAGCAGTACTTC	CASRNGRGRYEQYF
14	few	.	TRBJ2-3	TRBV5-1	TGCGCCAGCAGCTCTGAGCGGCCCACAGATACGCAGTATTTT	CASSSERPTDTQYF
14	many	.	TRBJ1-5	TRBV7-6	TGTGCCAGCAGCTTAGCCAGCCCCGATCAGCCCCAGCATTTT	CASSLASPDQPQHF
16	many	TRBD1	TRBJ1-2	TRBV5-8	TGTGCCAGCAGCTTGCCCGGGACAGGGCCTAACTATGGCTACACCTTC	CASSLPGTGPNYGYTF
18	many	TRBD2	TRBJ2-5	TRBV7-2	TGTGCCAGCAGCTTACTGGGGACTAGCGGGAGGGCCAGAGAGACCCAGTACTTC	CASSLLGTSGRARETQYF
13	.	TRBD2	TRBJ2-1	TRBV6-1	TGTGCCAGCCTTCTAGCGGGAGCCAATGAGCAGTTCTTC	CASLLAGANEQFF
16	.	.	TRBJ2-7	TRBV4-2	TGTGCCAGCAGCCAAGGGGTGGACAGCGTAACCTACGAGCAGTACTTC	CASSQGVDSVTYEQYF